The rows below give T cell receptor beta chains drawn from one sample of a study of CXCR3-negative and CXCR3-positive naive CD8 T cells. For each CDR3 protein, TCRdb gives one entry from its re-call of the 5' RACE reads, without DNA. This table lists 70,000 to 100,000 distinct CDR3 sequences. The sequencing sample was made of naive CXCR3- CD8+ T cells from blood. The receptors come from a human donor in good health. Some clones in this sample may be carry-over from other donors' samples. Each CDR3 is given with its conserved first and last residue. Fields, in order: J gene, V gene, CDR3 protein.

>TRBJ2-3|TRBV4-3
CASSQDGWGTGGSDTQYF
>TRBJ2-5|TRBV12-2
CASRIRDREHQETQYF
>TRBJ2-3|TRBV7-9
CASTPVGDYTLDTQYF
>TRBJ1-2|TRBV29-1
CSVEEPGGSYGYTF
>TRBJ2-1|TRBV20-1
CSARLLAAPRSYNEQFF
>TRBJ2-1|TRBV5-1
CASSFGGDYNEQFF
>TRBJ2-2|TRBV21-1
CASSLLLGTDANTGELFF
>TRBJ2-7|TRBV25-1
CASRFGQGTHEQYF
>TRBJ2-5|TRBV12-3/TRBV12-4
CASSFPQGLEETQYF
>TRBJ1-4|TRBV29-1
CSVGPNRWEKLFF
>TRBJ2-5|TRBV15
CATSQLGERGRQETQYF
>TRBJ2-7|TRBV6-6
CASSPGVGEQYF
>TRBJ2-1|TRBV28
CASSFAAGGIGEQFF
>TRBJ2-7|TRBV18
CASSLTGPFGSSYEQYF
>TRBJ2-3|TRBV7-2
CASSLSGDYTDTQYF
>TRBJ1-1|TRBV29-1
CSVEKGVGSTEAFF
>TRBJ1-2|TRBV29-1
CSVDLTESYGYTF
>TRBJ1-1|TRBV5-1
CASSPWTSEVGTEAFF
>TRBJ2-1|TRBV6-2/TRBV6-3
CASTTDGTSGNEQFF
>TRBJ2-3|TRBV28
CASSPRDGTDTQYF
>TRBJ2-2|TRBV29-1
CSVGVQNTGELFF
>TRBJ2-1|TRBV7-9
CASSLDPGGQPKLYNEQFF
>TRBJ2-3|TRBV15
CATSRVPTSGHTDTQYF
>TRBJ2-7|TRBV7-9
CASTLGLPQSGYEQYF
>TRBJ2-7|TRBV20-1
CSARALAEQYF
>TRBJ2-7|TRBV9
CASSTSGSREQYF
>TRBJ2-3|TRBV7-3
CASSPGTSISTDTQYF
>TRBJ2-7|TRBV7-9
CASGLGTSGSYEQYF
>TRBJ2-5|TRBV7-6
CASSLGTPAETQYF
>TRBJ2-7|TRBV7-9
CASSPLPGRLGRYEQYF
>TRBJ2-7|TRBV7-6
CASSLGGPGSYEQYF
>TRBJ2-1|TRBV11-2
CASSLVLAGSEQFF
>TRBJ2-5|TRBV13
CASRRPGERGQETQYF
>TRBJ2-7|TRBV5-1
CANSFAQGSYEQYF
>TRBJ2-1|TRBV7-9
CASSGGGAYNEQFF
>TRBJ1-5|TRBV6-6
CASSFQGADQPQHF
>TRBJ2-6|TRBV19
CASNPRDGANVLTF
>TRBJ2-1|TRBV7-9
CASSPGGPYNEQFF
>TRBJ2-1|TRBV29-1
CSVEEGLAGGPRNEQFF
>TRBJ1-1|TRBV29-1
CSVGWGLTEAFF
>TRBJ2-5|TRBV7-6
CASSFAETQYF
>TRBJ2-2|TRBV28
CASSLTLAGSGGELFF
>TRBJ2-5|TRBV6-2/TRBV6-3
CASSPDAPFGETQYF
>TRBJ2-7|TRBV21-1
CASSAPLAGPNEQYF
>TRBJ2-1|TRBV5-1
CASSLGYRGVHEQFF